Sequencing of this T cell receptor (beta chain) was carried out in a study of vaccination and CD4 T cells after COVID-19. Study information: The study drew post-COVID samples a median about 100 days after diagnosis (range 35 to 161).

With 6 bases clipped from V and 0 bases from J, the junction kept 5 bases outside the gene matches. CDR3 length equals 14 residues. The germline V gene encodes CDR1 SQVTM and CDR2 ANQGSEA. With respect to this clonotype: Its target is not known.

The Oncomine TCR Beta short-read assay generated sequence data from the DNA of cultured CD4+ T cells. TCRdb re-analysed the PCR reads in MiXCR, keeping a single row per CDR3 protein. The sample holds roughly 20,000 distinct CDR3 sequences, 35% to 40% seen once. Regarding treatment: 10-day PBMC culture with coronavirus spike peptide pools or control peptides (ViraFEST assay). After expanding antigen-specific T cells with peptide pools, ViraFEST sequenced their TCRs. Half the medium was exchanged for fresh IL-2 medium on days 3 and 7. The chain recombines TRBV29-1 with TRBJ1-1; the match to TRBD1 covers 9 bases. This sample comprised CD4+ T cells from blood, cultured in vitro, obtained before SARS-CoV-2 vaccination. The sequence derives from a human donor who received a COVID-19 vaccine. CDR3 sequence reads: CSVQGASMNTEAFF. CDR3 coding DNA: TGCAGCGTACAGGGGGCCTCGATGAACACTGAAGCTTTCTTT.